There are a few counts of the clone carrying this TCR beta chain. Antigen specificity is unknown. The sample belongs to a study of T cell repertoires in cytomegalovirus infection. Turning to the study itself: Indications of both CMV infection and matching HLA type were provided by public TCR beta signatures. Study-wide points: CMV-specific TCR beta clonotypes restricted by HLA-C dominated the ex vivo response.

TCRdb called the reads again in MiXCR, with one record for every CDR3 protein. The sample includes about 130,000 distinct CDR3 sequences, less than 9.5% of them seen just once. The CDR3 runs 16 residues. Germline CDR1 and CDR2: DFQATT and SNEGSKA (reference sequence). V trimming: 4 bases; J trimming: 4 bases; junction bases outside the gene matches: 12. Sequencing used PBMCs. The sequence was collected from a human donor in good health (CMV status not recorded). Some clones in this sample may be carry-over from other donors' samples. The chain links TRBV20-1 to TRBJ2-3; 9 nucleotides line up with TRBD2. CDR3: CSAKGGGGGAPDTQYF. The CDR3, as DNA: TGCAGTGCTAAGGGGGGTGGCGGGGGGGCGCCAGATACGCAGTATTTT.